Below are 20 T cell receptor beta chains sequenced from a single sample in a study of post-analysis software for immune sequencing data. No antigen is known for these receptors. Study findings and constraints: Patients carried roughly 5 TRBV segments more frequently than controls did, and TRBV5-6, TRBV5-1 and TRBV20-1 were among them.

TCR beta cDNA libraries had unique molecular identifiers. TCRdb processed the PCR reads anew with MiXCR; each CDR3 protein has one entry. The table records about 200,000 distinct CDR3 sequences, about 30% of them present only once. Sequencing was carried out using blood. The source of these receptors is a girl under 18 with multiple sclerosis.

With respect to this clonotype: A much larger clone sits a single nucleotide away, making a read error possible. The V gene is TRBV5-1, the J gene TRBJ2-7, with TRBD2 matching over 10 bases. The CDR3 is made up of 14 amino acids. V shed 7 bases, J shed 0 bases, and the junction held 4 bases outside the gene matches. Germline CDR1 SGHRS, CDR2 YFSETQ. CDR3 sequence (DNA): TGCGCCAGCTCTACTAGCGGGGTCTCCTACGAGCAGTACGTC. Its protein product is CASSTSGVSYEQYV.

This clonotype has ten or more counts. The chain combines TRBV20-1 with TRBJ1-5; D is unresolved. Trimming took 4 bases from V and 1 from J, leaving 8 bases between them. Germline CDR1 is DFQATT and CDR2 is SNEGSKA (reference sequence). This CDR3 comprises 13 residues. DNA of the CDR3: TGCAGTGCTAATGCGCGAAGCAATCAGCCCCAGCATTTT. Encoded protein: CSANARSNQPQHF.

In this sample, this clonotype turned up many times. The chain has TRBV28 and TRBJ2-3, with TRBD2 matching over 7 bases. The CDR3 spans 16 residues. V trimming: 2 bases; J trimming: 2 bases; junction bases outside the gene matches: 7. Germline V gene data show CDR1 as MDHEN and CDR2 as SYDVKM. DNA of the CDR3: TGTGCCAGCAGTTTAACTTGGGGAGGGGTCACAGATACGCAGTATTTT. Protein sequence: CASSLTWGGVTDTQYF.

Ten or more counts support this clonotype. This sequence joins TRBV6-5 and TRBJ2-7, with 9 bases fitting TRBD1. The CDR3 covers 16 residues. Germline CDR1 MNHEY, CDR2 SVGAGI. The trim removed 5 bases at V and 0 bases at J, leaving 8 bases unmatched. CDR3 coding DNA: TGTGCCAGCAGTCGGCTAAGACAGGGGGGCTCCTACGAGCAGTACTTC. Its translation is CASSRLRQGGSYEQYF.

This clonotype was detected many times. The chain recombines TRBV29-1 with TRBJ2-5, with 9 bases lining up with TRBD1. The V gene's germline CDR1 is SQVTM and CDR2 ANQGSEA. J lost 4 bases, V lost 7 bases, and 4 bases had no gene match. This CDR3 is built from 12 residues. The CDR3 nucleotides read TGCAGCGAGATGACAGGGGGAGAGACCCAGTACTTC. This translates into CSEMTGGETQYF.

This clonotype was detected many times. CDR3 sequence: CASSFWPSLEQYF. CDR3 bases: TGCGCCAGCAGCTTTTGGCCTAGCTTAGAGCAGTACTTC. This rearrangement joins TRBV5-1 to TRBJ2-5; the D gene is possibly TRBD2 (5 bases). Looked up from germline, CDR1 is SGHRS and CDR2 is YFSETQ. V was cut by 2 bases and J by 11 bases, with 16 bases left in between. This CDR3 has 13 amino acids.

The chain has TRBV4-1 and TRBJ2-1; perhaps D is TRBD1 or TRBD2 (5 bases each). The end of the DNA is better explained by TRBJ2-7, so the J call may be wrong. Germline assignment: CDR1 MGHRA and CDR2 YSYEKL. The CDR3 is 15 amino acids. CDR3 bases: TGCGCCAGCAGCCCGGGACGGTCCTCCTACAATGAGCAGTACTTC. It codes for CASSPGRSSYNEQYF.

The sample holds many counts of this clonotype. The V and J genes are TRBV15 and TRBJ2-5; 7 positions match TRBD1. CDR1 is LNHNV, CDR2 YYDKDF, per germline (reference sequence). This CDR3 region has 14 residues. The trim removed 5 bases at V and 5 bases at J, leaving 8 bases unmatched. CDR3 residues: CATSRGQVRETQYF. The CDR3, as DNA: TGTGCCACCAGCCGAGGACAGGTTCGGGAGACCCAGTACTTC.

The gene calls are TRBV28 and TRBJ1-4; D might be TRBD1 (5 bases). Germline CDR1 and CDR2: MDHEN and SYDVKM. V shed 4 bases and J shed 14 bases, with 14 bases lying between them. The CDR3 covers 12 residues. Here the CDR3 DNA reads TGTGCCAGCAGTTCGGGGGGGGTCGGGCTGTTTTTT. This gives the protein CASSSGGVGLFF.

V is TRBV11-2 and J is TRBJ1-2, with TRBD1 matching 9 bases. This CDR3 spans 14 amino acids. Germline CDR1 and CDR2: SGHAT and FQNNGV. The ends lost 5 bases at V and 5 bases at J; junction bases unmatched: 6. CDR3 sequence reads: CASSRRTGVYGYTF. For the CDR3, the DNA is TGTGCCAGCAGCCGCCGGACAGGGGTATATGGCTACACCTTC.

This clonotype was seen at least ten times. The chain recombines TRBV6-1 with TRBJ2-7; TRBD2 is a possible D gene (6 bases). Between the trimmed V and J ends, which lost 3 bases and 5 bases, there was a span of 14 bases. The CDR3 has 14 amino acids. Germline V gene data show CDR1 as MNHNS and CDR2 as SASEGT. This CDR3 is CASSDGGREDEQYF. DNA for the CDR3: TGTGCCAGCAGTGATGGTGGCAGGGAGGACGAGCAGTACTTC.

This clonotype was seen repeatedly, ten times or more. The gene calls are TRBV7-2 and TRBJ2-5; 8 nucleotides match TRBD1. Germline V lookup: CDR1 SGHTA, CDR2 FQGNSA. V lost 4 bases and J lost 5; bases outside the gene matches: 12. The CDR3 runs to 16 residues. The CDR3 sequence: CASSSGQGVGWETQYF. The CDR3 DNA reads as TGTGCCAGCAGCTCAGGACAGGGTGTTGGATGGGAGACCCAGTACTTC.

This clonotype was picked up one time. V is TRBV29-1 and J is TRBJ2-5, with D perhaps assigned TRBD1 or TRBD2 (6 bases each). The germline V gene encodes CDR1 SQVTM and CDR2 ANQGSEA. This CDR3 contains 13 residues. The CDR3 DNA sequence: TGCGGGATCCACAGGGACTTCGGCGAGACCCAGTACTTC. Its translation is CGIHRDFGETQYF.

Of note for this clonotype: This may come from a read error, since a much larger clone is one base off. The chain combines TRBV5-1 with TRBJ2-5; D tentatively fits TRBD1 or TRBD2 (5 bases each). The CDR3 covers 13 residues. Germline V gene lookup returns CDR1 SGHRS and CDR2 YFSETQ. In nucleotides, the CDR3 is TGCGCCGGCAGCGAGGGGAACCAAGAGACCCAGTACTTC. It yields the protein CAGSEGNQETQYF.

Points on this clonotype: Mismatch with germline at one junction end may stem from a read error. The chain couples TRBV6-5 to TRBJ2-7; TRBD2 agrees at 7 bases. Germline V lookup: CDR1 MNHEY, CDR2 SVGAGI. The CDR3 has 17 amino acids. For the CDR3, the DNA is TGTGCCAGCAGTTACTCTGGGGGAGCGGGAAGCTCCTACGAGCAGAACTTC. Protein: CASSYSGGAGSSYEQNF.

Ten or more counts support this clonotype. The genes are TRBV20-1 and TRBJ2-5; D gene unclear. V dropped 3 bases and J dropped 5 bases, with 16 bases sitting between them. Germline V gene sequence: CDR1 DFQATT, CDR2 SNEGSKA (reference sequence). This CDR3 spans 14 amino acids. CDR3: CSASPGQIAETQYF. The CDR3 DNA reads TGCAGTGCTAGCCCCGGGCAGATCGCGGAGACCCAGTACTTC.

The gene calls are TRBV20-1 and TRBJ2-7; 13 bases are a match to TRBD2. In germline, CDR1 is DFQATT, CDR2 SNEGSKA (reference sequence). V dropped 3 bases and J dropped 7; count of bases not matched to a gene: 9. The CDR3 covers 15 residues. CDR3 amino acids: CSARSPTSGRREQYF. CDR3 in DNA: TGCAGTGCTAGGTCCCCGACTAGCGGGAGGCGGGAGCAGTACTTC.

CDR3 in DNA: TGTGCCAGCAGGGGACTCGCATACAATGAGCAGTTCTTC. This encodes CASRGLAYNEQFF. The V call is TRBV12-3 or TRBV12-4, the J call TRBJ2-1; possibly TRBD2 for D (6 bases). V was pared by 6 bases and J by 4 bases, with 10 bases between. The CDR3 runs 13 residues.

This clonotype showed up just a few times. The V and J genes are TRBV7-6 and TRBJ2-1; 12 positions match TRBD2. Germline loops: CDR1 SGHVS, CDR2 FNYEAQ. The V segment lost 5 bases and the J segment 5 bases; nucleotides outside the gene matches: 7. The CDR3 spans 16 residues. The CDR3 loop is CASSPGTSGWDNEQFF. CDR3 bases: TGTGCCAGCAGCCCCGGGACTAGCGGGTGGGACAATGAGCAGTTCTTC.

In its sample, this clonotype was seen many times. The chain employs TRBV7-9 and TRBJ2-5; D uncertain. Germline V CDR1 and CDR2: SEHNR, FQNEAQ (reference sequence). With 5 bases removed from V and 1 base from J, the gap between germline ends came to 11 bases. The CDR3 totals 14 residues. CDR3 amino acids: CASSPPWFQETQYF. The CDR3 DNA reads as TGTGCCAGCAGCCCCCCCTGGTTCCAAGAGACCCAGTACTTC.